The 22 T cell receptor beta chains given below trace back to one sample, sequenced in a study of T-cell memory formation after mild COVID-19. One entry per CDR3 protein, called by TCRdb with MiXCR from the 5' RACE reads. The sample has approximately 390,000 distinct CDR3 sequences, about 16% seen once. Sequenced sample: PBMCs or a T cell subset sorted from them (not recorded which). The receptors stem from a man younger than 35 who had mild COVID-19 (a few samples of this study predate the infection). Cell type and time point are not known.

This clonotype has only a few counts. CDR3 loop: CASRTWTTGELFF. CDR3 DNA: TGTGCCAGCAGAACATGGACGACCGGGGAGCTGTTTTTT. The chain has TRBV28 and TRBJ2-2; no clear D. V shed 6 bases and J shed 5 bases, with 10 bases lying between them. The CDR3 contains 13 residues. The germline CDR1 and CDR2 sequences are MDHEN and SYDVKM.

A few counts support this clonotype. The chain employs TRBV3-1 and TRBJ2-3, with D possibly TRBD2 on 5 matching bases. This CDR3 is 13 amino acids long. CDR1 LGHDT and CDR2 YNNKEL come from the germline V gene (reference sequence). The V end lost 6 bases, the J end lost 1 base, and 8 bases lay between the germline ends. The CDR3 region is CASRAEGTDTQYF. Here the CDR3 DNA reads TGTGCCAGCAGAGCGGAGGGCACAGATACGCAGTATTTT.

The V call is TRBV4-2, the J call TRBJ2-4; the match to TRBD1 covers 8 bases. This CDR3 spans 15 amino acids. CDR1 LGHNA and CDR2 YNFKEQ come from the germline V gene. V dropped 5 bases and J dropped 6; count of bases not matched to a gene: 9. The CDR3 sequence: CASSERQGSGNIQYF. The CDR3 nucleotides read TGTGCCAGCAGCGAAAGACAGGGGTCCGGAAACATTCAGTACTTC.

This sequence joins TRBV5-1 and TRBJ2-7; weak D call: TRBD2 (6 bases). Germline V gene data show CDR1 as SGHRS and CDR2 as YFSETQ. Trimming cost V 0 bases and J 5 bases, with 15 bases left between them. The CDR3 has 15 residues. The CDR3 DNA is TGCGCCAGCAGCTTGGACGGGGGAGGTCGGAACGAGCAGTACTTC. Translated, it gives CASSLDGGGRNEQYF.

This clonotype turned up a few times. V usage is TRBV5-5 and J usage is TRBJ2-7; 9 nucleotides align to TRBD1. The J segment lost 7 bases and the V segment lost 3 bases, leaving 8 bases of the junction unmatched. CDR1 is SGHKS and CDR2 is YYEKEE in the germline V gene (reference sequence). There are 14 residues in the CDR3. For the CDR3, the DNA is TGTGCCAGCAGCTGGACAGGGGTACGGGGAGAGCAGTACTTC. Amino acid sequence: CASSWTGVRGEQYF.

This chain joins TRBV7-9 and TRBJ1-1; 7 bases are shared with TRBD1. The trim removed 6 bases at V and 5 bases at J, leaving 9 bases unmatched. Per germline, CDR1 SEHNR and CDR2 FQNEAQ (reference sequence). This CDR3 comprises 14 residues. CDR3 loop: CASRPGSRGTEAFF. The CDR3 DNA sequence: TGTGCCAGCAGACCCGGGTCCAGGGGGACTGAAGCTTTCTTT.

The table lists this clonotype with a count of one. The junction does not match germline at one end; this may be a read error. This chain connects TRBV6-5 to TRBJ2-1, with TRBD2 matching over 10 bases. Germline V lookup: CDR1 MNHEY, CDR2 SVGAGI. The CDR3 runs 16 residues. CDR3 nucleotide sequence: TGTGCCAGCAGTTACCCCCCCCTAGCGGGAGCTAATGAGCAGCTCTTC. Translation: CASSYPPLAGANEQLF.

V usage is TRBV5-1 and J usage is TRBJ1-1; 11 bases are shared with TRBD1. The CDR3 consists of 16 residues. Trimming took 2 bases from V and 3 from J; bases not matched to a gene: 6. CDR1 is SGHRS and CDR2 is YFSETQ in the germline V gene. This CDR3 reads CASSLTGTGGDTEAFF. The CDR3 region has the DNA TGCGCCAGCAGCTTAACCGGGACAGGGGGGGACACTGAAGCTTTCTTT.

The table lists this clonotype with a few counts. The genes are TRBV7-9 and TRBJ2-3; the match to TRBD2 covers 8 bases. V shed 8 bases and J 5 bases; nucleotides not matched to a gene: 6. Germline CDR1 SEHNR, CDR2 FQNEAQ (reference sequence). The CDR3 extends over 13 amino acids. The CDR3 DNA follows: TGTGCCAGCCTCCGGGGGGGTCTAGATACGCAGTATTTT. Translation: CASLRGGLDTQYF.

Ten or more counts support this clonotype. The CDR3 coding sequence is TGCGCCAGCAGCCTCAGGGGGCCGGTTACGAATTCACCCCTCCACTTT. This codes for CASSLRGPVTNSPLHF. V and J are TRBV5-1 and TRBJ1-6; TRBD1 agrees at 8 bases. The junction had 10 bases not matched to a gene; V was cut back by 4 bases and J by 7 bases. The CDR3 extends over 16 amino acids. The germline V gene encodes CDR1 SGHRS and CDR2 YFSETQ.

In its sample, this clonotype was seen many times. V gene TRBV11-1 combines with J gene TRBJ2-7; tentatively, D is TRBD1 or TRBD2 (5 bases each). Germline CDR1 SGHAT, CDR2 FQDESV (reference sequence). The CDR3 loop spans 13 amino acids. V was cut by 4 bases and J by 1 base, with 8 bases left in between. CDR3 sequence: CASSYGGSYEQYF. CDR3 nucleotide sequence: TGTGCCAGCAGCTATGGGGGTTCCTACGAGCAGTACTTC.

The CDR3 region is CASSQGSRGRTEAFF. In DNA, the CDR3 is TGTGCCAGCAGCCAGGGGTCCCGTGGTAGGACTGAAGCTTTCTTT. This chain links TRBV3-1 with TRBJ1-1; D uncertain. V was cut by 3 bases and J by 5 bases, with 16 bases left in between. The CDR3 has 15 residues. The germline gives CDR1 LGHDT, CDR2 YNNKEL (reference sequence). Complete variable domain (other parts from reference TRBV3-1 and TRBJ1-1): DTAVSQTPKYLVTQMGNDKSIKCEQNLGHDTMYWYKQDSKKFLKIMFSYNNKELIINETVPNRFSPKSPDKAHLNLHINSLELGDSAVYFCASSQGSRGRTEAFFGQGTRLTVV.

V and J are TRBV4-1 and TRBJ1-3; D remains ambiguous. CDR1 and CDR2 (germline): MGHRA, YSYEKL. V was shortened by 3 bases and J by 0 bases, with 9 bases between the two germline ends. The CDR3 contains 15 residues. The CDR3, as DNA: TGCGCCAGCAGCCACGGCCATACCTCTGGAAACACCATATATTTT. This encodes CASSHGHTSGNTIYF.

The genes are TRBV7-3 and TRBJ2-5, with D possibly TRBD1 on 5 matching bases. In germline, CDR1 is SGHTA, CDR2 FQGTGA. The V end lost 1 base, the J end lost 1 base, and 10 bases lay between the germline ends. The CDR3 runs 15 residues. The CDR3 bases are TGTGCCAGCAGCTTAATAAGTGGGGCCCAAGAGACCCAGTACTTC. This encodes CASSLISGAQETQYF.

This clonotype was picked up many times. The chain carries TRBV7-8 and TRBJ2-7; the D gene is possibly TRBD2 (5 bases). Per the germline V gene, CDR1 is SGHVS and CDR2 is FQNEAQ. V was clipped by 0 bases and J by 9 bases, with 15 bases between them. This CDR3 has 14 amino acids. CDR3 in DNA: TGTGCCAGCAGCTTAGCGGACGGGGTAGGGAGGCAGTACGTC. This encodes CASSLADGVGRQYV.

In DNA, the CDR3 is TGCAGTGCTAAAGATACAGGGGGCATAAATGAAAAACTGTTTTTT. This codes for CSAKDTGGINEKLFF. This sequence joins TRBV20-1 and TRBJ1-4; 9 nucleotides match TRBD1. Germline values: CDR1 DFQATT, CDR2 SNEGSKA (reference sequence). CDR3 length: 15 amino acids. The trim removed 4 bases at V and 5 bases at J, leaving 8 bases unmatched.

The gene calls are TRBV27 and TRBJ2-2, with 7 bases aligning to TRBD1. V shed 4 bases and J 11 bases; nucleotides not matched to a gene: 4. Germline V CDR1 and CDR2: MNHEY, SMNVEV (reference sequence). The CDR3 covers 12 residues. The CDR3 loop is CASSSTGIELFF. CDR3 nucleotides: TGTGCCAGCAGTTCGACAGGGATCGAGCTGTTTTTT.

This chain links TRBV4-3 with TRBJ1-5; tentatively, D is TRBD1 (5 bases). V lost 0 bases, J lost 7 bases, and 10 bases lay in between. This CDR3 spans 14 amino acids. Germline V gene lookup returns CDR1 LGHNA and CDR2 YSLEER. The CDR3 region is CASSQEGDGQPQHF. The CDR3 DNA sequence: TGCGCCAGCAGCCAAGAGGGGGACGGCCAGCCCCAGCATTTT.

This clonotype was found a few times. The chain carries TRBV5-1 and TRBJ1-3; D ambiguous. The CDR3 runs to 14 residues. The V gene's germline CDR1 is SGHRS and CDR2 YFSETQ. Between the trimmed V and J ends, which lost 4 bases and 1 base, there was a span of 9 bases. The CDR3 reads CASSPQVSGNTIYF. CDR3 sequence (DNA): TGCGCCAGCAGCCCTCAGGTATCTGGAAACACCATATATTTT.

V gene TRBV6-5 combines with J gene TRBJ2-3, with a possible D match to TRBD1 (5 bases). Germline V lookup: CDR1 MNHEY, CDR2 SVGAGI. V was shortened by 6 bases and J by 3 bases, with 13 bases between the two germline ends. The CDR3 sequence is 14 residues long. CDR3 loop: CASREQERTDTQYF. As DNA, the CDR3 is TGTGCCAGCAGGGAACAGGAGAGGACAGATACGCAGTATTTT.

In this sample, this clonotype turned up many times. The chain combines TRBV9 with TRBJ1-2; D remains ambiguous. CDR1 SGDLS and CDR2 YYNGEE come from the germline V gene. The CDR3 extends over 15 amino acids. Trimming removed 4 bases at V and 0 bases at J, with 13 bases between. The CDR3 coding sequence is TGTGCCAGCAGCCCCCCGGGTCCGACTAACTATGGCTACACCTTC. It encodes CASSPPGPTNYGYTF.

In its sample, this clonotype was seen many times. The V and J genes are TRBV24-1 and TRBJ2-5, with 8 bases fitting TRBD1. Germline CDR1 reads KGHDR; CDR2 reads SFDVKD. Trimming cost V 0 bases and J 4 bases; bases outside gene matches: 6. The CDR3 has 16 amino acids. As DNA, the CDR3 is TGTGCCACCAGTGATTTGCCCGACAGGGGTGGAGAGACCCAGTACTTC. Protein sequence: CATSDLPDRGGETQYF.